This section outlines one T cell receptor beta chain sequence together with its context. This sample stems from a study of beta chain features in type 1 diabetes. Of the isolated RNA, all was reverse transcribed, and so the sequenced material was expressed TCRB transcripts. Using immunoSEQ multiplex PCR, the repertoire was profiled, and TCRdb retains in-frame clones only, with some absent. This table has about 240,000 clones, around a quarter appearing once. It was via CD45RO/CCR7/CD25/CD127/CD95/CD27 that CD4+ naive, central memory, regulatory and stem cell-like memory cells were sorted. Sequences were obtained from central memory CD4+ T cells from blood. The TCR comes from a man aged 25 to 45 in good health.

The CDR3 DNA sequence: TGTGCCACCGAGTCCAGAGGGGTTGATGAGCAGTTCTTC. Amino acid sequence: CATESRGVDEQFF. The rearrangement links TRBV25-1 to TRBJ2-1, with D perhaps assigned TRBD1 or TRBD2 (5 bases each). The CDR3 contains 13 residues. The germline V gene has CDR1 MGHDK and CDR2 SYGVNS. V was cut by 10 bases and J by 8 bases, with 18 bases left in between.